A single sample is the source of the 8 T cell receptor beta chains below, sequenced in a study of T cells in Graves' hyperthyroidism and ophthalmopathy (dated by TCRdb to the late 2010s). Libraries came from multiplex PCR. The instrument was an Illumina HiSeq 2000. Amplification of TCR beta CDR3 regions was carried out from RNA transcripts. For the first round of RT-PCR on the TCR CDR3, the HTBI primer set was used together with the Qiagen OneStep RT-PCR kit. TCRdb redid the processing of the public reads, applying fastp at Q25 and MiXCR, and retained in-frame beta chains. Every CDR3 protein is listed once, alongside the most common genes and DNA of its rows. In all, the sample holds approximately 500,000 distinct CDR3 sequences, and about 45% of those were seen once. Approximately 8.4% of the sample belongs to the ten largest clones. Sequences were obtained from peripheral blood or thyroid tissue (not recorded which). All receptors derive from a woman under 30 with Graves' hyperthyroidism.

The J gene is TRBJ2-7, the V gene TRBV11-3, with D possibly being TRBD2 (5 bases). This CDR3 region has 14 residues. The germline CDR1 and CDR2 sequences are SGHNT and YENEEA. V was cut by 3 bases and J by 0 bases, with 9 bases left in between. DNA of the CDR3: TGTGCCAGCAGCTTTGGGCTAGCCTCCTACGAGCAGTACTTC. Translating gives CASSFGLASYEQYF. Complete variable domain (other parts from reference TRBV11-3 and TRBJ2-7): EAGVVQSPRYKIIEKKQPVAFWCNPISGHNTLYWYLQNLGQGPELLIRYENEEAVDDSQLPKDRFSAERLKGVDSTLKIQPAELGDSAVYLCASSFGLASYEQYFGPGTRLTVT.

The sample holds many counts of this clonotype. CDR3 nucleotide sequence: TGTGCCAGCAGTCCGAGACAGGGGAGCGAGCAGTACTTC. It encodes CASSPRQGSEQYF. V usage is TRBV6-5 and J usage is TRBJ2-7, with TRBD1 identical over 8 bases. CDR1 and CDR2 (germline): MNHEY, SVGAGI. The CDR3 consists of 13 residues. V dropped 5 bases and J dropped 6; count of bases not matched to a gene: 6.

This clonotype was observed at least ten times. The chain joins TRBV7-6 to TRBJ1-3; 7 bases match TRBD1. Trimming cost V 3 bases and J 0 bases; bases outside gene matches: 5. The CDR3 loop spans 16 amino acids. Germline V lookup: CDR1 SGHVS, CDR2 FNYEAQ. DNA for the CDR3: TGTGCCAGCAGCTTGGACAGGTTATACTCTGGAAACACCATATATTTT. It yields the protein CASSLDRLYSGNTIYF.

The chain employs TRBV7-2 and TRBJ2-5; possible D gene TRBD2, 5 bases. The germline gives CDR1 SGHTA, CDR2 FQGNSA. V was pared by 5 bases and J by 1 base, with 11 bases between. The CDR3 is 14 amino acids. In DNA form, the CDR3 reads TGTGCCAGCAGCCTCCAGGACTTCCAAGAGACCCAGTACTTC. Amino acids: CASSLQDFQETQYF.

This clonotype was observed a few times. A read error may explain this, as a much larger clone is one base away. The chain uses TRBV29-1 and TRBJ1-4, with 9 bases identical to TRBD1. CDR3 size: 12 residues. From germline, CDR1 is SQVTM and CDR2 ANQGSEA. J gave up 8 bases and V 7 bases, and 5 bases lay outside the gene matches. The CDR3 coding sequence is TGCAGCGCCGGGACAGGGTCGGAAAAACTGTTTTTT. Translating gives CSAGTGSEKLFF.

This clonotype was seen ten or more times. The genes are TRBV27 and TRBJ1-5; tentative D call: TRBD1 (6 bases). From germline, CDR1 is MNHEY and CDR2 SMNVEV (reference sequence). V was pared by 5 bases and J by 7 bases, with 12 bases between. The CDR3 runs 13 residues. CDR3 DNA: TGTGCCAGCAGTGTAAGGGGGGACCAGCCCCAGCATTTT. Protein product: CASSVRGDQPQHF.

J is TRBJ2-7 and V is TRBV15; no reliable D call. Germline V lookup: CDR1 LNHNV, CDR2 YYDKDF (reference sequence). Between the trimmed V and J ends, which lost 3 bases and 8 bases, there was a span of 17 bases. This CDR3 comprises 14 residues. CDR3 sequence: CATSSVGRGPQQYF. In nucleotides, the CDR3 is TGTGCCACCAGCAGCGTAGGCCGTGGGCCCCAGCAGTACTTC.

The chain links TRBV12-3 or TRBV12-4 to TRBJ2-6; 10 bases map to TRBD2. The V gene end was trimmed by 5 bases and the J gene end by 4 bases; junction bases not matched to a gene: 11. The CDR3 is 18 amino acids. The CDR3 nucleotides read TGTGCCAGCAGTCACGGACTAGCGGTAGACACCGGGGCCAACGTCCTGACTTTC. Protein: CASSHGLAVDTGANVLTF.